This T cell receptor beta chain originates from a study of T cells in women clearing cervical HPV infection. Study context: Cases were women with histologically confirmed HPV16-related CIN3 or worse, including a couple of invasive cancers. For cases, blood was sampled a median around 150 days after lesion detection, interquartile range about 90 to 200 days.

Study-level results: TRBV6-7 relative abundance averaged roughly 0.1% in cases and around 0.17% in controls.

Per germline, CDR1 SNHLY and CDR2 FYNNEI. The CDR3 has 14 residues. V lost 7 bases, J lost 2 bases, and 13 bases lay in between. Assay used: immunoSEQ multiplex PCR; TCRdb lists only in-frame clones, some missing. The repertoire shows approximately 44,000 clones; the top ten hold 7.6%. A note on this clone: Its matching antigen is unknown. The read finishes 3 residues shy of the CDR3 end, and the germline J gene is used to complete it.

This chain joins TRBV2 and TRBJ2-3; a possible D gene is TRBD2 (6 bases). Sequenced material: blood buffy coat. The TCR was taken from a woman between 18 and 69 years old with a cervical HPV16 infection that either progressed to CIN3+ or cleared (not recorded which). The part of the CDR3 DNA that was read is TGTGCCAGCACCCGCGCGGGATACACAGATACG. This encodes CASTRAGYTDT. The whole CDR3 region reads CASTRAGYTDTQYF. Filled out from reference TRBV2 and TRBJ2-3, the complete variable domain reads EPEVTQTPSHQVTQMGQEVILRCVPISNHLYFYWYRQILGQKVEFLVSFYNNEISEKSEIFDDQFSVERPDGSNFTLKIRSTKLEDSAMYFCASTRAGYTDTQYFGPGTRLTVL.